This TCR beta chain was sequenced during a study of T-cell reconstitution after alpha-beta-depleted transplantation in children. Unique molecular identifiers were incorporated during preparation of the TCRbeta library. Via MiXCR, TCRdb re-called the PCR reads, giving one row per CDR3 protein. This table holds roughly 120,000 distinct CDR3 sequences, 10% found once. The table lists this clonotype with many counts. CDR1 is MGHDK and CDR2 is SYGVNS in the germline V gene. CDR3 length: 14 amino acids. The sequence derives from a human donor who donated a stem cell graft to a child with acute lymphoblastic leukemia. The sample was PBMCs from the stem cell graft donor, taken from the stem cell graft. V is TRBV25-1 and J is TRBJ1-5; no clear D gene. CDR3 bases: TGTGGCCTGACATTTCGCCTCAGCAATCAGCCCCAGCATTTT. Translated: CGLTFRLSNQPQHF.